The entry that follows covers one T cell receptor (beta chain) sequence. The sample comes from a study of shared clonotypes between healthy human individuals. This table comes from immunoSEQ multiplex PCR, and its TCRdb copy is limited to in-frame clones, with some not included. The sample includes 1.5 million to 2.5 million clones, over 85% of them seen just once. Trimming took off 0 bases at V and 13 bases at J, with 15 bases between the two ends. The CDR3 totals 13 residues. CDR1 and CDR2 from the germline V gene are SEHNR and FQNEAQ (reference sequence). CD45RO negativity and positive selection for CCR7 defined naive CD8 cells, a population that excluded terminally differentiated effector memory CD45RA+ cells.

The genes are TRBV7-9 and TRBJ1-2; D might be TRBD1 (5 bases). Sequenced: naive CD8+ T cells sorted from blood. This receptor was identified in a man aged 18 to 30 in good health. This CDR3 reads CASSLADTTLGTF. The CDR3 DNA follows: TGTGCCAGCAGCTTAGCGGACACCACATTGGGCACCTTC.